The sequence of this T cell receptor (beta chain) was determined in a study of cytomegalovirus exposure and HLA in healthy donors. Study outcomes and limitations: Cytomegalovirus-associated status was assigned to some 160 TCR beta chains. Trimming of TCR beta V- and J-genes showed a link, identified in a later analysis, to a missense DCLRE1C variant.

Primers: 60 Vbeta forward and 13 Jbeta reverse. Here immunoSEQ multiplex PCR was the method, and the copy in TCRdb shows in-frame clones only, minus some. The sample carries more than 70,000 clones, more than 75% recorded once. Concerning this clone itself: No antigen is known for it.

CDR1 SGHTA and CDR2 FQGNSA come from the germline V gene. This CDR3 has 17 residues. The germline V and J ends were trimmed by 4 bases and 4 bases, with 20 bases remaining between them. The sequence was collected from a man aged 25-45 years in good health and CMV-seropositive. The sequenced sample consisted of PBMCs. The rearrangement uses TRBV7-2 and TRBJ1-3; D is possibly TRBD1 (6 bases). The CDR3 DNA reads TGTGCCAGCAGCTCCAAGATCGGGGGGGCCCCCGGAAACACCATATATTTT. Translated: CASSSKIGGAPGNTIYF.